The 17 T cell receptor beta chains presented below share a single source sample, sequenced in a study of T cell responses to AZD1222 COVID-19 vaccine. The method was immunoSEQ multiplex PCR; TCRdb's version includes in-frame clones alone and lacks a portion of them. The sample lists about 140,000 clones; around 88% were seen once. The material sequenced was peripheral blood, taken on day 0 of AZD1222 vaccination. These receptor sequences come from an adult in good health.

This chain uses TRBV7-2 with TRBJ2-1; D gene unclear. V lost 0 bases and J 5 bases, leaving 2 bases between the germline ends. The CDR3 has 12 residues. Germline CDR1 and CDR2: SGHTA and FQGNSA. CDR3: CASSLANNEQFF. In DNA, the CDR3 is TGTGCCAGCAGCTTAGCAAACAATGAGCAGTTCTTC.

The rearrangement uses TRBV27 and TRBJ2-3; tentative D call: TRBD2 (5 bases). V was shortened by 2 bases and J by 2 bases, with 11 bases between the two germline ends. CDR1 and CDR2 (germline): MNHEY, SMNVEV (reference sequence). The length of the CDR3 is 15 residues. The CDR3 sequence is CASSLMAGNTDTQYF. The CDR3 DNA sequence: TGTGCCAGCAGTTTAATGGCGGGCAACACAGATACGCAGTATTTT.

The V gene is TRBV19, the J gene TRBJ1-1; tentatively, D is TRBD1 (5 bases). Deletions cut 1 base from V and 2 bases from J, with 8 bases between. The V gene's germline CDR1 is LNHDA and CDR2 SQIVND (reference sequence). CDR3 size: 14 residues. The CDR3 DNA reads TGTGCCAGTAGTATAGGAGGGGCTAACACTGAAGCTTTCTTT. The encoded protein is CASSIGGANTEAFF.

The chain joins TRBV7-8 to TRBJ1-3; unclear D gene. CDR3 length equals 16 residues. CDR1 is SGHVS and CDR2 is FQNEAQ in the germline V gene. V lost 4 bases, J lost 8 bases, and 21 bases lay in between. The CDR3 loop reads CASSSTQTLPRHTIYF. CDR3 bases: TGTGCCAGCAGCTCGACCCAGACCCTCCCCCGGCACACCATATATTTT. The full variable domain, completed using reference TRBV7-8 and TRBJ1-3, is GAGVSQSPRYKVAKRGQDVALRCDPISGHVSLFWYQQALGQGPEFLTYFQNEAQLDKSGLPSDRFFAERPEGSVSTLKIQRTQQEDSAVYLCASSSTQTLPRHTIYFGEGSWLTVV.

This clone has just one count. The genes are TRBV19 and TRBJ2-2, with D perhaps matching TRBD1 (7 bases). V shed 1 base and J shed 5 bases, with 11 bases lying between them. The CDR3 runs 15 residues. Germline V gives CDR1 LNHDA, CDR2 SQIVND (reference sequence). The CDR3 DNA reads as TGTGCCAGTAGTATAGCCAGGGGGGTTACCGGGGAGCTGTTTTTT. Protein sequence: CASSIARGVTGELFF.

This chain joins TRBV6-5 and TRBJ2-3; D possibly matches TRBD1 or TRBD2 (5 bases each). This CDR3 region has 14 residues. V lost 6 bases and J 6 bases, leaving 16 bases between the germline ends. Germline CDR1 is MNHEY and CDR2 is SVGAGI. The chain's CDR3 is CASRQWDPRDTQYF. DNA of the CDR3: TGTGCCAGCAGGCAGTGGGACCCCAGGGATACGCAGTATTTT.

CDR3 bases: TGTGCCAGCAGTTCGGGACAGGCATTGAACACTGAAGCTTTCTTT. Translation gives CASSSGQALNTEAFF. The gene calls are TRBV27 and TRBJ1-1; 8 bases are a match to TRBD1. CDR1 is MNHEY, CDR2 SMNVEV, per germline (reference sequence). CDR3 length: 15 amino acids. V shed 4 bases and J 0 bases; nucleotides not matched to a gene: 4.

This rearrangement joins TRBV28 to TRBJ1-1; no reliable D call. The CDR3 totals 14 residues. CDR1 and CDR2 from the germline V gene are MDHEN and SYDVKM. Trimming pared 3 bases from V and 0 bases from J, leaving 8 bases between. The CDR3 DNA sequence: TGTGCCAGCAGTTTGTATGTTCTGAACACTGAAGCTTTCTTT. Its translation is CASSLYVLNTEAFF.

This sequence joins TRBV9 and TRBJ1-6; no definite D call. Trimming removed 0 bases from V and 7 bases from J, with 2 bases in between. The germline V gene encodes CDR1 SGDLS and CDR2 YYNGEE. The CDR3 spans 12 residues. CDR3 nucleotide sequence: TGTGCCAGCAGCGTAGGAAATTCACCCCTCCACTTT. The encoded protein is CASSVGNSPLHF.

This clone was observed a few times. The chain links TRBV15 to TRBJ2-2, with D perhaps assigned TRBD1 or TRBD2 (5 bases each). The CDR3 loop spans 16 amino acids. Per germline, CDR1 LNHNV and CDR2 YYDKDF (reference sequence). Trimming pared 7 bases from V and 3 bases from J, leaving 18 bases between. The CDR3 protein is CATTTGARSDTGELFF. In DNA form, the CDR3 reads TGTGCCACCACCACCGGGGCCAGGAGTGACACCGGGGAGCTGTTTTTT.

The gene calls are TRBV6-4 and TRBJ1-5; D gene unclear. The germline V gene has CDR1 MRHNA and CDR2 SNTAGT. V lost 0 bases and J 0 bases, leaving 21 bases between the germline ends. This CDR3 region has 20 residues. Written as DNA, the CDR3 is TGTGCCAGCAGTGACTCCCCCTCCGGTAGGGCCTGCTATAGCAATCAGCCCCAGCATTTT. It codes for CASSDSPSGRACYSNQPQHF.

CDR3 DNA: TGTGCCAGCAGCTGGGGACAGGGCTCAGATACGCAGTATTTT. Translation: CASSWGQGSDTQYF. V gene TRBV7-2 combines with J gene TRBJ2-3; 9 nucleotides match TRBD1. After removal of 4 bases from V and 4 bases from J, the junction contained 3 bases not matched to a gene. The length of the CDR3 is 14 residues. From germline, CDR1 is SGHTA and CDR2 FQGNSA.

This clone was seen a few times. V gene TRBV3-1 (or the pseudogene TRBV3-2) combines with J gene TRBJ2-7; 10 nucleotides line up with TRBD1. Trimming at V came to 4 bases and at J to 7 bases, leaving 10 bases not matched to a gene. This CDR3 spans 15 amino acids. In germline, CDR1 is LGHDT, CDR2 YNNKEL (reference sequence). The CDR3 bases are TGTGCCAGCAGCCCCGGCGGGACAGGGGACTGGGAGCAGTACTTC. It yields the protein CASSPGGTGDWEQYF.

The chain joins TRBV5-8 to TRBJ1-3; D remains ambiguous. CDR1 SGHTS and CDR2 YDEGEE come from the germline V gene. The CDR3 loop spans 14 amino acids. V lost 0 bases and J lost 1, with 5 bases in between. The CDR3 here is CASSLVGSGNTIYF. The DNA of the CDR3 is TGTGCCAGCAGCTTGGTGGGATCTGGAAACACCATATATTTT.

The rearrangement joins TRBV18 to TRBJ2-7; D is unclear. V was shortened by 2 bases and J by 6 bases, with 11 bases between the two germline ends. This CDR3 has 13 residues. Germline V gene lookup returns CDR1 KGHSH and CDR2 LQKENI. The CDR3 spells CASSPTPMSEQYF. CDR3 coding DNA: TGTGCCAGCTCACCAACTCCCATGAGCGAGCAGTACTTC.

This sequence joins TRBV12-3 or TRBV12-4 and TRBJ2-1, with D unclear. V dropped 3 bases and J dropped 4 bases, with 1 base sitting between them. The CDR3 length is 11 residues. The CDR3 DNA sequence: TGTGCCAGCAGTTTTTACAATGAGCAGTTCTTC. Its protein product is CASSFYNEQFF.

The rearrangement links TRBV4-3 to TRBJ2-1; 11 bases match TRBD2. CDR1 is LGHNA and CDR2 is YSLEER in the germline V gene. The CDR3 runs to 15 residues. V lost 4 bases to trimming and J lost 12 bases; unmatched junction nucleotides: 11. This CDR3 is CASSPTTSGNRAQFF. CDR3 coding DNA: TGCGCCAGCAGCCCGACGACTAGCGGGAACAGGGCGCAGTTCTTC.